This entry is about one TCR beta chain. The antigen it binds to is not known. No clone much larger than this one lies a single base away; base qualities are absent. This sample stems from a study of blood T cell repertoires in COVID-19 (dated by TCRdb to about 2020). About the full investigation: Samples covering the acute and convalescent phases of COVID-19 were provided by collaborators in the United States, Italy and Spain. The prospective study material was composed of cDNA or gDNA derived from T cells, B-cell-depleted T cells, or PBMCs. The sample metadata nearly always contained a de-identified subject ID, COVID-19 status, age in years and sex. Samples were obtained from the ongoing ImmuneRACE study (first 160 participants) and from some 1,300 subjects provided by 6 global collaborators. Subjects who had been exposed to COVID-19, were actively infected with it, or had recovered from it provided the deeply sampled blood TCRbeta repertoires that made up the dataset. Where available, HLA class I and class II types were obtained from metadata supplied by the sample provider rather than from assay-based typing. The repertoires were released in a freely available public database meant as a resource for research on the immune response to SARS-CoV-2.

Each collaborating institution followed its own protocols to collect whole blood in K2EDTA tubes. For TCRbeta analysis, collaborators shipped samples as frozen whole blood, isolated PBMCs, or DNA extracted from either of those sample types. The CDR3 holds 15 amino acids from the cysteine to the phenylalanine. Left in the record is the CDR3 DNA by itself, 45 bases read in frame from the first base. CDR1 and CDR2, looked up from the germline V gene, are SGDLS and YYNGEE. After removal of 3 bases from V and 4 bases from J, the junction retains 5 bases not matched to a gene. TCRbeta CDR3 regions were amplified from genomic DNA by means of the immunoSEQ Assay, a bias-controlled multiplex PCR. In the original analysis: The number of nucleated cells in each sample was estimated from the amplification of reference gene primers within the assay. Sequence reads were collapsed and filtered to measure the absolute abundance of every unique TCRbeta CDR3 rearrangement. For each sample, productive Simpson clonality was calculated as the square root of Simpson's diversity index across productive rearrangements. Sourced from immuneACCESS, this table was stored by TCRdb with only in-frame sequences that have V and J called. A share of the clones is absent; for the studies checked, an unresolved V gene accounts for under half, and the remainder has no known explanation. V, J and clone size reflect that table, while D and trimming were determined from the DNA. The sample table lists approximately 61,000 clones, 88% of them with a count of one. 18% of the sample rests with the top ten.

Broad study findings and their caveats: How much clinical and demographic metadata was included differed by source and by participant, and the metadata was provided uncurated.

The receptor was isolated from an elderly woman with active COVID-19. The sequence joins TRBV9 to TRBJ1-3, with 9 bases aligning to TRBD1. Specimen: peripheral blood. The nucleotide sequence is TGTGCCAGCAGCGCCGGGACAGGGAGCGGAAACACCATATATTTT. Translated, it gives CASSAGTGSGNTIYF.